The source of this T cell receptor (beta chain) is a study of early T cells in non-severe SARS-CoV-2 infection. About the study: Bulk RNA from unsorted whole blood was sequenced; chains were unpaired.

The junction had 2 bases not matched to a gene; V was cut back by 0 bases and J by 2 bases. The CDR3 spans 16 residues. The germline gives CDR1 KGHSH, CDR2 LQKENI. Unique molecular identifiers were added to individual cDNA molecules. TCRdb itself ran the 5' RACE reads through MiXCR, one entry per CDR3 protein. The sample lists about 63,000 distinct CDR3 sequences; approximately 12% were seen once. This clonotype was counted at least ten times. Its antigen is currently unknown. Study-level results: The matching step, a VDJdb search, favored anti-spike CD8 responses and missed private and CD4 specificities.

V and J are TRBV18 and TRBJ2-2, with TRBD1 matching over 8 bases. Specimen: whole blood. This receptor was obtained from an adult who was a healthcare worker with PCR-confirmed SARS-CoV-2 infection or an uninfected control (not recorded which). This chain's CDR3 is CASSPPGQVNTGELFF. Here the CDR3 DNA reads TGTGCCAGCTCACCACCGGGACAGGTTAACACCGGGGAGCTGTTTTTT.